The sequence of this T cell receptor beta chain was determined in a study of T cell responses to AZD1222 COVID-19 vaccine. Study-level points and caveats: Spike-specific TCR breadth and depth grew following two AZD1222 doses. There were vaccine-associated CD4 TCRs across spike, dominant at 160-218 and 743-854. The donors showed a predominance of white British ancestry and of females, with possible underestimation of clonal diversity. Just a handful of AZD1222 recipients were seropositive at baseline.

This CDR3 region has 15 residues. Looked up from germline, CDR1 is MNHEY and CDR2 is SVGAGI. Between the trimmed V and J ends, which lost 4 bases and 0 bases, there was a span of 9 bases. Data came from immunoSEQ multiplex PCR; TCRdb stores just in-frame clones and leaves some out. The data contain roughly 120,000 clones, more than 85% of them singletons. Concerning this clone itself: Antigen unknown.

Source: peripheral blood, taken on day 0 of AZD1222 vaccination. The sequence came from an adult in good health. The rearrangement joins TRBV6-5 to TRBJ2-2; a possible D gene is TRBD2 (5 bases). The CDR3 sequence: CASSSGNANTGELFF. The CDR3 DNA reads TGTGCCAGCAGTTCGGGGAACGCGAACACCGGGGAGCTGTTTTTT.